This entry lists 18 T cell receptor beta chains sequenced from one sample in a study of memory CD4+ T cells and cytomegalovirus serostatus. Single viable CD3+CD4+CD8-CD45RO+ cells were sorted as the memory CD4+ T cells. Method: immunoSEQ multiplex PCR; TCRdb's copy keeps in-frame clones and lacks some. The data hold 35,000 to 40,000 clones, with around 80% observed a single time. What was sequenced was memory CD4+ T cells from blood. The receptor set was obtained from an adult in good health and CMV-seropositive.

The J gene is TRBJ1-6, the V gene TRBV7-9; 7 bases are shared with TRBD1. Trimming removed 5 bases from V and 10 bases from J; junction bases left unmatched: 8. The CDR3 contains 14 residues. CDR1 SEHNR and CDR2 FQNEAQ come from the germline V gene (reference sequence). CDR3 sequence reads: CASSPRDRDSPLHF. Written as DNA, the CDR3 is TGTGCCAGCAGCCCTCGGGACAGAGACTCACCCCTCCACTTT.

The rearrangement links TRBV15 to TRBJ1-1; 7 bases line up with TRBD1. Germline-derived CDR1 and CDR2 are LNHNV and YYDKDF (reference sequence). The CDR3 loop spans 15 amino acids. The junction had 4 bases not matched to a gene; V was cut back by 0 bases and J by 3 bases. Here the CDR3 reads CATSRDRRGHTEAFF. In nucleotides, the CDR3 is TGTGCCACCAGCAGAGATCGTAGGGGGCACACTGAAGCTTTCTTT. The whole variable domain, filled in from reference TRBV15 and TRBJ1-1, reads DAMVIQNPRYQVTQFGKPVTLSCSQTLNHNVMYWYQQKSSQAPKLLFHYYDKDFNNEADTPDNFQSRRPNTSFCFLDIRSPGLGDTAMYLCATSRDRRGHTEAFFGQGTRLTVV.

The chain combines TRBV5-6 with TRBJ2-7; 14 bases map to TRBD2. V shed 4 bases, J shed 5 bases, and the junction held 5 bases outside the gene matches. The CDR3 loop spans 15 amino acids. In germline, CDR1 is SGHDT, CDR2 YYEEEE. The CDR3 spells CASSRRTSGRNEQYF. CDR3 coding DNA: TGTGCCAGCAGCCGAAGGACTAGCGGGAGGAACGAGCAGTACTTC.

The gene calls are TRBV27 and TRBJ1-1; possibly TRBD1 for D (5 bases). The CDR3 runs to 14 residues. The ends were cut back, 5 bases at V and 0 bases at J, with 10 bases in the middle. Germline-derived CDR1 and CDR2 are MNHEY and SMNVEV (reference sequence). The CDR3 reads CASSPQEMNTEAFF. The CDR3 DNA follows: TGTGCCAGCAGTCCACAGGAGATGAACACTGAAGCTTTCTTT.

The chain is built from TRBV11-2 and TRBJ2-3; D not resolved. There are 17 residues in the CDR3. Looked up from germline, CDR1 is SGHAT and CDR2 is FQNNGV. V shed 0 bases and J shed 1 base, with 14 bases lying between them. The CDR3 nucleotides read TGTGCCAGCAGCTTAGATTTAGGCGGAGCTGGCACAGATACGCAGTATTTT. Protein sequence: CASSLDLGGAGTDTQYF.

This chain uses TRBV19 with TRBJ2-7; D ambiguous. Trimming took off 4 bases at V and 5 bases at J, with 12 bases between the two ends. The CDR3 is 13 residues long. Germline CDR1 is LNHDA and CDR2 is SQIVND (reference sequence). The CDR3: CASSNRAADEQYF. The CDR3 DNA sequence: TGTGCCAGTAGTAACCGGGCGGCCGACGAGCAGTACTTC. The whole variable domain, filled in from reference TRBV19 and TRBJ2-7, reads DGGITQSPKYLFRKEGQNVTLSCEQNLNHDAMYWYRQDPGQGLRLIYYSQIVNDFQKGDIAEGYSVSREKKESFPLTVTSAQKNPTAFYLCASSNRAADEQYFGPGTRLTVT.

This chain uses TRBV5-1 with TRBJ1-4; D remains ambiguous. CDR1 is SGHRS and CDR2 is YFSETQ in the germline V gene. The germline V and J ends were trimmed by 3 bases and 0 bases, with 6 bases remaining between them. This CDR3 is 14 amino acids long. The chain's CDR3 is CASSYRATNEKLFF. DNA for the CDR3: TGCGCCAGCAGCTACAGAGCAACTAATGAAAAACTGTTTTTT.

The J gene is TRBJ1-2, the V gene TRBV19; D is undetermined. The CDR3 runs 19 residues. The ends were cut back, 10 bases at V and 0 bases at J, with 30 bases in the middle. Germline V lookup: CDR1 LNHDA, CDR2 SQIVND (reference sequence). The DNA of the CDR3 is TGTGCCACCACGCCCGGGCCGTCTGCCGTCTCTACAGCTAACTATGGCTACACCTTC. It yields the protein CATTPGPSAVSTANYGYTF.

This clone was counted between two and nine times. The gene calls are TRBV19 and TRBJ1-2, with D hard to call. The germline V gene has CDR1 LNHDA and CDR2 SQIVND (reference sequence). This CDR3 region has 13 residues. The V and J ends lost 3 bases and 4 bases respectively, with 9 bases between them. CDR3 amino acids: CASSIRAGYGYTF. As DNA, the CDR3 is TGTGCCAGTAGTATTCGGGCAGGCTATGGCTACACCTTC.

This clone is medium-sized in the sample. Here the CDR3 reads CASSASGGTVNEKLFF. CDR3 nucleotides: TGTGCCAGCAGCGCATCTGGGGGTACAGTTAATGAAAAACTGTTTTTT. J is TRBJ1-4 and V is TRBV7-9; tentative D call: TRBD1 (5 bases). CDR1 is SEHNR and CDR2 is FQNEAQ in the germline V gene (reference sequence). This CDR3 comprises 16 residues. Trimming cost V 5 bases and J 4 bases, with 17 bases left between them.

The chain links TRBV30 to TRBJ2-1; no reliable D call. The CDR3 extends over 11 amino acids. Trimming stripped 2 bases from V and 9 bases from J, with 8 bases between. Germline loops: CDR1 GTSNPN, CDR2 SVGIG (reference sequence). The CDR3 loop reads CAWSFPPEQFF. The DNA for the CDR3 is TGTGCCTGGAGTTTCCCACCTGAGCAGTTCTTC.

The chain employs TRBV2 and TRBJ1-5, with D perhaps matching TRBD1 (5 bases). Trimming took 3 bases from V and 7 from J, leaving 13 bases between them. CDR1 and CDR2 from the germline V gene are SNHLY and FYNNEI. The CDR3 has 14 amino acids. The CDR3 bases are TGTGCCAGCAGTGATCGGGGGGTTGGCCAGCCCCAGCATTTT. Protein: CASSDRGVGQPQHF.

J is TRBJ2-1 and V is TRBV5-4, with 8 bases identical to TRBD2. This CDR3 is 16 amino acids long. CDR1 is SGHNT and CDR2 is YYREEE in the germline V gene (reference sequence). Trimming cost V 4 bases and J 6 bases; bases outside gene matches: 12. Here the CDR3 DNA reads TGTGCCAGCAGCGGCCCCGAACGGGGGGGCCTCAATGAGCAGTTCTTC. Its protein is CASSGPERGGLNEQFF.

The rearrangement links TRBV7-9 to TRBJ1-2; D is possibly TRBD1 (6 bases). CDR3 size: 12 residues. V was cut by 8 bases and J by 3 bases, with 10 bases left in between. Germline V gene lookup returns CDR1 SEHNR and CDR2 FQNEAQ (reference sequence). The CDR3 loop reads CASVDRDYGYTF. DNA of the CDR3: TGTGCCAGCGTGGACAGAGACTATGGCTACACCTTC.

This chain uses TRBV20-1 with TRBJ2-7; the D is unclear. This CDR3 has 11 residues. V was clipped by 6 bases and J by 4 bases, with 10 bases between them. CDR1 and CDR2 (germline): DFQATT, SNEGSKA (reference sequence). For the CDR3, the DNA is TGCAGTGCGCGGCAGATATACGAGCAGTACTTC. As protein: CSARQIYEQYF.

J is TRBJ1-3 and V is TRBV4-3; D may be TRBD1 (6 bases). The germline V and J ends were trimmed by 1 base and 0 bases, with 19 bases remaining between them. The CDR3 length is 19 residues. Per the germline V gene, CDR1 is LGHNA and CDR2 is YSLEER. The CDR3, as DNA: TGCGCCAGCAGCCAAGGCGCTGCTGGGGGCAGTTTCTCTGGAAACACCATATATTTT. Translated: CASSQGAAGGSFSGNTIYF.

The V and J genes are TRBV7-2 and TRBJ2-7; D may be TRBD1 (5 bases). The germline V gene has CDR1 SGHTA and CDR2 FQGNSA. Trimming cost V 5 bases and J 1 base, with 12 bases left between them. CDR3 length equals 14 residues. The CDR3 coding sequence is TGTGCCAGCAGCCCAACTTACAGGTCCTACGAGCAGTACTTC. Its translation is CASSPTYRSYEQYF.

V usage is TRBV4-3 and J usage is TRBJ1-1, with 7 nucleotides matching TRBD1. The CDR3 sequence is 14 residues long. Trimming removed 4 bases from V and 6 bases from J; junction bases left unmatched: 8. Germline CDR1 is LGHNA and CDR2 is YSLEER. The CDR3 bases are TGCGCCAGCAGCCGGATCGGACAGGCCGCTGAAGCTTTCTTT. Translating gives CASSRIGQAAEAFF.